One and the same sample provided the 19 T cell receptor beta chains below, sequenced in a study of blood T cell repertoires in COVID-19. Profiling relied on immunoSEQ multiplex PCR, and the TCRdb table lists in-frame clones only, not all of them. The table has roughly 160,000 clones, more than 85% seen once; the top ten hold roughly 0.56%. The material sequenced was peripheral blood. All receptors come from a man aged 50-59 years with acute or convalescent COVID-19.

The chain combines TRBV28 with TRBJ1-5; D gene uncertain. Trimming removed 8 bases from V and 5 bases from J, with 10 bases in between. CDR1 and CDR2 from the germline V gene are MDHEN and SYDVKM. The CDR3 length is 12 residues. The DNA of the CDR3 is TGTGCCAGCCAGGATCCCTATCAGCCCCAGCATTTT. Translation: CASQDPYQPQHF.

The chain recombines TRBV14 with TRBJ1-2, with TRBD1 matching 11 bases. The germline gives CDR1 SGHDN, CDR2 FVKESK. The CDR3 covers 17 residues. Trimming took 0 bases from V and 6 from J; bases not matched to a gene: 9. CDR3 sequence: CASSQDSWTGGAHGYTF. In DNA form, the CDR3 reads TGTGCCAGCAGCCAAGATAGTTGGACAGGGGGCGCCCATGGCTACACCTTC.

The chain has TRBV24-1 and TRBJ1-5; possibly TRBD1 for D (5 bases). The CDR3 covers 15 residues. Germline V gives CDR1 KGHDR, CDR2 SFDVKD. V was shortened by 4 bases and J by 1 base, with 10 bases between the two germline ends. The CDR3 DNA reads TGTGCCACCAGTGAGCAGGGAGGGAGCAATCAGCCCCAGCATTTT. Its translation is CATSEQGGSNQPQHF.

This rearrangement joins TRBV4-1 to TRBJ2-2, with a weak D call TRBD2 (5 bases). The V end was cut by 4 bases, the J end by 1 base, with 16 bases between. This CDR3 spans 17 amino acids. Germline loops: CDR1 MGHRA, CDR2 YSYEKL. DNA for the CDR3: TGCGCCAGCAGCCTAATGGGTGCGGGCGTGAACACCGGGGAGCTGTTTTTT. As protein: CASSLMGAGVNTGELFF.

The chain has TRBV9 and TRBJ2-1; 8 bases align to TRBD2. Germline CDR1 reads SGDLS; CDR2 reads YYNGEE. Trimming cost V 0 bases and J 7 bases; bases outside gene matches: 6. This CDR3 has 15 residues. The CDR3 region has the DNA TGTGCCAGCAGCGTAGATCCGGGGGGGAGGAATGAGCAGTTCTTC. Its protein is CASSVDPGGRNEQFF.

The rearrangement joins TRBV10-1 to TRBJ2-5; TRBD2 aligns across 9 bases. This CDR3 region has 16 residues. Per germline, CDR1 WNHNN and CDR2 SYGVQD (reference sequence). Trimming took 3 bases from V and 5 from J; bases not matched to a gene: 10. Here the CDR3 DNA reads TGCGCCAGCAGTGAAGATATAGCGGGAGTCAGGGAGACCCAGTACTTC. Amino acid sequence: CASSEDIAGVRETQYF.

CDR3 amino acids: CASSPGAETQYF. CDR3 nucleotides: TGTGCCAGCTCACCTGGGGCAGAGACCCAGTACTTC. The chain has TRBV18 and TRBJ2-5; D is possibly TRBD1 (5 bases). V lost 3 bases to trimming and J lost 4 bases, with 6 bases between them. Germline CDR1 and CDR2: KGHSH and LQKENI. This CDR3 has 12 residues.

This chain links TRBV7-2 with TRBJ2-1, with a possible D match to TRBD1 (6 bases). This CDR3 is built from 14 residues. Trimming removed 3 bases at V and 7 bases at J, with 13 bases between. Looked up from germline, CDR1 is SGHTA and CDR2 is FQGNSA. CDR3 sequence (DNA): TGTGCCAGCAGCTTGGACAGACTCTTTAATGAGCAGTTCTTC. It yields the protein CASSLDRLFNEQFF.

For the CDR3, the DNA is TGTGCCAGCTCAGTCGGGGGAAGCACAGATACGCAGTATTTT. It specifies CASSVGGSTDTQYF. V gene TRBV18 combines with J gene TRBJ2-3; the D gene is possibly TRBD2 (6 bases). The CDR3 consists of 14 residues. From germline, CDR1 is KGHSH and CDR2 LQKENI. The germline V and J ends were trimmed by 5 bases and 0 bases, with 9 bases remaining between them.

The chain employs TRBV5-8 and TRBJ1-2; 7 nucleotides align to TRBD1. J lost 4 bases, V lost 4 bases, and 7 bases had no gene match. This CDR3 is built from 14 residues. Germline CDR1 and CDR2: SGHTS and YDEGEE. Here the CDR3 reads CASSILQGLYGYTF. For the CDR3, the DNA is TGTGCCAGCAGCATCCTACAGGGGCTCTATGGCTACACCTTC.

For the CDR3, the DNA is TGTGCCAGCAGCGATGTCGGCTCTGGAAACACCATATATTTT. Translation gives CASSDVGSGNTIYF. The V gene is TRBV9, the J gene TRBJ1-3; the D is unclear. Trimming took 3 bases from V and 0 from J, leaving 7 bases between them. This CDR3 contains 14 residues. The germline CDR1 and CDR2 sequences are SGDLS and YYNGEE.

The chain is built from TRBV19 and TRBJ1-5; no firm D call. In germline, CDR1 is LNHDA, CDR2 SQIVND (reference sequence). There are 14 residues in the CDR3. Deletions cut 6 bases from V and 0 bases from J, with 9 bases between. This CDR3 is CASRPTYSNQPQHF. CDR3 bases: TGTGCCAGTAGACCCACATATAGCAATCAGCCCCAGCATTTT.

The V call is TRBV6-5, the J call TRBJ1-5, with D possibly TRBD1 on 6 matching bases. Germline CDR1 reads MNHEY; CDR2 reads SVGAGI. V shed 4 bases and J shed 2 bases, with 12 bases lying between them. This CDR3 comprises 15 residues. CDR3 DNA sequence: TGTGCCAGCAGTTCAGGGCCAGGGGGCAATCAGCCCCAGCATTTT. It yields the protein CASSSGPGGNQPQHF.

The V gene is TRBV28, the J gene TRBJ2-1; 7 bases match TRBD2. This CDR3 is 15 amino acids long. Germline CDR1 MDHEN, CDR2 SYDVKM. J lost 4 bases, V lost 5 bases, and 8 bases had no gene match. The CDR3 is CASSLGLVGYNEQFF. The CDR3 DNA follows: TGTGCCAGCAGTCTTGGACTAGTTGGGTACAATGAGCAGTTCTTC. Looking up the rest from reference TRBV28 and TRBJ2-1 gives the full variable domain: DVKVTQSSRYLVKRTGEKVFLECVQDMDHENMFWYRQDPGLGLRLIYFSYDVKMKEKGDIPEGYSVSREKKERFSLILESASTNQTSMYLCASSLGLVGYNEQFFGPGTRLTVL.

J is TRBJ1-1 and V is TRBV2; D is possibly TRBD1 (5 bases). This CDR3 is built from 12 residues. Germline-derived CDR1 and CDR2 are SNHLY and FYNNEI. V gave up 4 bases and J gave up 5 bases, with 8 bases separating them. The CDR3 sequence is CASSAGRTEAFF. CDR3 nucleotide sequence: TGTGCCAGCAGTGCAGGGCGAACTGAAGCTTTCTTT.

The chain carries TRBV5-8 and TRBJ1-1; D is undetermined. The CDR3 covers 14 residues. Per the germline V gene, CDR1 is SGHTS and CDR2 is YDEGEE. V lost 2 bases, J lost 0 bases, and 8 bases lay in between. CDR3 sequence: CASSLQSMNTEAFF. The CDR3 DNA reads TGTGCCAGCAGCTTACAGAGCATGAACACTGAAGCTTTCTTT.

This rearrangement joins TRBV25-1 to TRBJ1-2; D may be TRBD1 (6 bases). V lost 6 bases and J lost 3, with 8 bases in between. This CDR3 spans 12 amino acids. Germline CDR1 MGHDK, CDR2 SYGVNS. The CDR3 coding sequence is TGTGCCAGCAGGACAGGAGACTATGGCTACACCTTC. The encoded protein is CASRTGDYGYTF.

This sequence joins TRBV7-9 and TRBJ2-1; TRBD2 agrees at 10 bases. Germline V gives CDR1 SEHNR, CDR2 FQNEAQ (reference sequence). V shed 4 bases and J 7 bases; nucleotides not matched to a gene: 7. The CDR3 extends over 15 amino acids. CDR3 sequence reads: CASSSLSGGTNEQFF. In DNA, the CDR3 is TGTGCCAGCAGCTCCCTTAGCGGGGGGACTAATGAGCAGTTCTTC.

The rearrangement uses TRBV5-1 and TRBJ2-3, with D possibly TRBD2 on 5 matching bases. V was cut by 0 bases and J by 3 bases, with 11 bases left in between. There are 15 residues in the CDR3. Looked up from germline, CDR1 is SGHRS and CDR2 is YFSETQ. CDR3 coding DNA: TGCGCCAGCAGCTTGGGAGCGGCAGCGACAGATACGCAGTATTTT. Protein: CASSLGAAATDTQYF.